Presented here are 10 T cell receptor beta chains from one specimen sequenced in a study of blood T cell repertoires in COVID-19. Here immunoSEQ multiplex PCR was the method, and the copy in TCRdb shows in-frame clones only, minus some. The sample shows 330,000 or so clones, around nine tenths of them seen only once. Sequences were obtained from PBMCs or T cells enriched from blood (not recorded which). Every receptor here comes from a man aged 25 to 40 who had recovered from COVID-19.

This CDR3 reads CATSRTSLFNEQFF. CDR3 in DNA: TGTGCCACCAGTCGGACTAGCTTGTTCAATGAGCAGTTCTTC. The rearrangement uses TRBV24-1 and TRBJ2-1; TRBD2 aligns across 8 bases. The CDR3 runs to 14 residues. Germline trimming cut 6 bases from V and 6 bases from J; bases unmatched to any gene: 6. Per the germline V gene, CDR1 is KGHDR and CDR2 is SFDVKD.

The V and J genes are TRBV5-6 and TRBJ2-2; no reliable D call. The CDR3 is 10 amino acids. Germline-derived CDR1 and CDR2 are SGHDT and YYEEEE. V lost 7 bases and J lost 7, with 5 bases in between. The CDR3 sequence: CASQDGELFF. Written as DNA, the CDR3 is TGTGCCAGCCAGGACGGGGAGCTGTTTTTT. Full variable domain (rest looked up from reference TRBV5-6 and TRBJ2-2): DAGVTQSPTHLIKTRGQQVTLRCSPKSGHDTVSWYQQALGQGPQFIFQYYEEEERQRGNFPDRFSGHQFPNYSSELNVNALLLGDSALYLCASQDGELFFGEGSRLTVL.

The chain has TRBV4-1 and TRBJ2-1, with a tentative D call TRBD1 (6 bases). The CDR3 runs to 15 residues. The V end was cut by 4 bases, the J end by 0 bases, with 10 bases between. Germline CDR1 MGHRA, CDR2 YSYEKL. In DNA form, the CDR3 reads TGCGCCAGCAGCCCCCAGGACAGCTCCTACAATGAGCAGTTCTTC. It is translated as CASSPQDSSYNEQFF.

The gene calls are TRBV19 and TRBJ2-3; D remains ambiguous. This CDR3 region has 11 residues. Looked up from germline, CDR1 is LNHDA and CDR2 is SQIVND (reference sequence). V lost 2 bases and J 7 bases, leaving 4 bases between the germline ends. Written as DNA, the CDR3 is TGTGCCAGTAGTATATTCAATACGCAGTATTTT. It is translated as CASSIFNTQYF.

V is TRBV15 and J is TRBJ1-3; D possibly corresponds to TRBD1 (5 bases). V was clipped by 0 bases and J by 4 bases, with 10 bases between them. Germline CDR1 is LNHNV and CDR2 is YYDKDF (reference sequence). The CDR3 runs to 15 residues. Here the CDR3 DNA reads TGTGCCACCAGCAGAGATTCCAGGGTAGGAAACACCATATATTTT. Its protein product is CATSRDSRVGNTIYF.

V usage is TRBV5-4 and J usage is TRBJ1-5, with 8 nucleotides matching TRBD1. Germline V gene data show CDR1 as SGHNT and CDR2 as YYREEE (reference sequence). CDR3 length equals 18 residues. The ends lost 0 bases at V and 4 bases at J; junction bases unmatched: 12. The CDR3 loop is CASSLGVRGRDANQPQHF. As DNA, the CDR3 is TGTGCCAGCAGCTTGGGTGTCAGGGGGCGGGATGCAAATCAGCCCCAGCATTTT. The full variable domain, rest sourced from reference TRBV5-4 and TRBJ1-5, is ETGVTQSPTHLIKTRGQQVTLRCSSQSGHNTVSWYQQALGQGPQFIFQYYREEENGRGNFPPRFSGLQFPNYSSELNVNALELDDSALYLCASSLGVRGRDANQPQHFGDGTRLSIL.

CDR3 coding DNA: TGTGCCAGCAGCCCTACTACAGGGGGGAACTATGGCTACACCTTC. Its protein is CASSPTTGGNYGYTF. J is TRBJ1-2 and V is TRBV14; 8 bases are a match to TRBD1. V shed 4 bases, J shed 2 bases, and the junction held 6 bases outside the gene matches. Germline V gene lookup returns CDR1 SGHDN and CDR2 FVKESK. The CDR3 has 15 amino acids.

This sequence joins TRBV5-1 and TRBJ1-6; a weak D match, TRBD1 (5 bases). The CDR3 totals 15 residues. The germline V gene has CDR1 SGHRS and CDR2 YFSETQ. Deletions cut 0 bases from V and 5 bases from J, with 9 bases between. CDR3 sequence: CASSLVSGNNSPLHF. The CDR3 bases are TGCGCCAGCAGCTTGGTCTCAGGGAATAATTCACCCCTCCACTTT.

The chain combines TRBV30 with TRBJ1-5; a possible D gene is TRBD1 (6 bases). Trimming took off 1 base at V and 4 bases at J, with 17 bases between the two ends. CDR3 length: 16 amino acids. Germline CDR1 is GTSNPN and CDR2 is SVGIG (reference sequence). DNA for the CDR3: TGTGCCTGGAGTGAGGGGGGGGCAGGAGGGAATCAGCCCCAGCATTTT. This codes for CAWSEGGAGGNQPQHF.

The chain couples TRBV28 to TRBJ1-5, with D tentatively TRBD1 (5 bases). This CDR3 spans 14 amino acids. CDR1 is MDHEN and CDR2 is SYDVKM in the germline V gene. V was pared by 8 bases and J by 2 bases, with 13 bases between. The CDR3 loop is CASSAGLGNQPQHF. The CDR3 nucleotides read TGTGCCAGCTCCGCGGGGCTAGGCAATCAGCCCCAGCATTTT. Full variable domain (remainder filled in from reference TRBV28 and TRBJ1-5): DVKVTQSSRYLVKRTGEKVFLECVQDMDHENMFWYRQDPGLGLRLIYFSYDVKMKEKGDIPEGYSVSREKKERFSLILESASTNQTSMYLCASSAGLGNQPQHFGDGTRLSIL.